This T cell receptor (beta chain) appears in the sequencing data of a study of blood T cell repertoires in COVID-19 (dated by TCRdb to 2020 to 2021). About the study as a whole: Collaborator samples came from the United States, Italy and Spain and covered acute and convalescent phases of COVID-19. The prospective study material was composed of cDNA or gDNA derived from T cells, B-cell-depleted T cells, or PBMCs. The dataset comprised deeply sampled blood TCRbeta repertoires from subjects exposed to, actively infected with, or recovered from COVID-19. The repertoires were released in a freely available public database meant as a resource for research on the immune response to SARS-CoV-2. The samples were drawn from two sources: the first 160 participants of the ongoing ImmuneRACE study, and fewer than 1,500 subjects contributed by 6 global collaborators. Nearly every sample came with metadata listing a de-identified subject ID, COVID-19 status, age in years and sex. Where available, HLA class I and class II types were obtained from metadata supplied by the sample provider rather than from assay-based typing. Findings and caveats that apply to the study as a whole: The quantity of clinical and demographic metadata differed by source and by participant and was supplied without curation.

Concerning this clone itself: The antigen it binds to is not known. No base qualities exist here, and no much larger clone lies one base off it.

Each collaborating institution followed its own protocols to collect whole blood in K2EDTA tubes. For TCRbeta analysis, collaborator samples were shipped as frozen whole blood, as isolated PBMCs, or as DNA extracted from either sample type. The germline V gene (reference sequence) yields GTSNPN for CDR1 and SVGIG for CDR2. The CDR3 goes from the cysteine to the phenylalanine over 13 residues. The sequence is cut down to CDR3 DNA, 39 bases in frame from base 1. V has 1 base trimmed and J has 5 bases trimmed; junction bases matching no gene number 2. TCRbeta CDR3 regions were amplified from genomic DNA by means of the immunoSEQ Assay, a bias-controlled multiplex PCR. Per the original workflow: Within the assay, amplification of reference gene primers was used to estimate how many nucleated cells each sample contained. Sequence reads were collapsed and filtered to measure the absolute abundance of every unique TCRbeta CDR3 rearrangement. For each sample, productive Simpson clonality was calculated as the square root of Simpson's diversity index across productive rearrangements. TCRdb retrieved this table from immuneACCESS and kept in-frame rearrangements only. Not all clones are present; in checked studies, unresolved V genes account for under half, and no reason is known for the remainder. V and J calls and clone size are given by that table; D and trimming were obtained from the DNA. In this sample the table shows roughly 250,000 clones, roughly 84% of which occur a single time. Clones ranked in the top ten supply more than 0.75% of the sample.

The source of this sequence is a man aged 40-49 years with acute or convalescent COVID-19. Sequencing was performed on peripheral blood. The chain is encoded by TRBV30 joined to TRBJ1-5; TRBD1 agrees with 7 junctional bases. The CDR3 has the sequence CAWSEDRDQPQHF. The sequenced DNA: TGTGCCTGGAGTGAAGACAGGGATCAGCCCCAGCATTTT.